What follows are 13 T cell receptor beta chains derived from one specimen sequenced in a study of blood T cell repertoires in COVID-19. Profiling relied on immunoSEQ multiplex PCR, and the TCRdb table lists in-frame clones only, not all of them. Of approximately 28,000 clones listed, 85% to 95% were seen once; the top ten hold around 0.83%. Sequencing was done on a sample of peripheral blood. The receptors here all came from a woman in her sixties or seventies with COVID-19, enrolled during active disease.

V usage is TRBV19 and J usage is TRBJ1-2; no definite D call. The CDR3 extends over 15 amino acids. The V end lost 3 bases, the J end lost 8 bases, and 19 bases lay between the germline ends. The V gene's germline CDR1 is LNHDA and CDR2 SQIVND (reference sequence). CDR3 nucleotides: TGTGCCAGTAGTATTGTGGGCCCCCAACGATGGGGCTACACCTTC. This gives the protein CASSIVGPQRWGYTF.

The J gene is TRBJ1-1, the V gene TRBV28, with D perhaps TRBD1 (6 bases). The CDR3 consists of 12 residues. The germline V and J ends were trimmed by 2 bases and 8 bases, with 9 bases remaining between them. Germline-derived CDR1 and CDR2 are MDHEN and SYDVKM. The CDR3 loop is CASSLRTEEAFF. In nucleotides, the CDR3 is TGTGCCAGCAGTTTACGGACAGAGGAAGCTTTCTTT.

The rearrangement joins TRBV10-2 to TRBJ2-1; TRBD2 agrees at 16 bases. Germline V gene lookup returns CDR1 WSHSY and CDR2 SAAADI. There are 14 residues in the CDR3. Unmatched junction bases numbered 5, after V lost 10 bases and J lost 8 bases. The CDR3 bases are TGCGCCACTCTAGGGACTAGCGGGAGGGATGAGCAGTTCTTC. Its translation is CATLGTSGRDEQFF.

The gene calls are TRBV5-1 and TRBJ2-2; D might be TRBD1 (6 bases). Trimming shortened V by 1 base and J by 8 bases, and 12 bases separated the two germline ends. The germline V gene encodes CDR1 SGHRS and CDR2 YFSETQ. The length of the CDR3 is 14 residues. CDR3 region: CASSLLQGTGELFF. DNA of the CDR3: TGCGCCAGCAGCTTGTTACAGGGTACGGGGGAGCTGTTTTTT.

This clone was observed a handful of times. The chain joins TRBV25-1 to TRBJ2-1; 9 nucleotides align to TRBD2. Trimming cost V 8 bases and J 3 bases; bases outside gene matches: 5. The germline V gene has CDR1 MGHDK and CDR2 SYGVNS. CDR3 size: 14 residues. The CDR3 DNA reads as TGTGCCAGCGCTTTAGCGGGAGACTACAATGAGCAGTTCTTC. Encoded protein: CASALAGDYNEQFF.

The rearrangement links TRBV11-3 to TRBJ1-1; D unclear. The germline CDR1 and CDR2 sequences are SGHNT and YENEEA. The CDR3 is 13 amino acids. V was clipped by 0 bases and J by 6 bases, with 8 bases between them. CDR3: CASSLDWRAEAFF. CDR3 in DNA: TGTGCCAGCAGCTTAGATTGGAGGGCTGAAGCTTTCTTT.

The V call is TRBV2, the J call TRBJ1-2; TRBD1 is a possible D gene (5 bases). This CDR3 spans 10 amino acids. V lost 6 bases and J 8 bases, leaving 7 bases between the germline ends. Germline lookup yields CDR1 SNHLY and CDR2 FYNNEI. The CDR3 sequence is CASREGGYTF. The CDR3 DNA sequence: TGTGCCAGCAGGGAGGGGGGCTACACCTTC.

As DNA, the CDR3 is TGCGCCAGCAGCCGGATTGACAGGGTGGAAAAACTGTTTTTT. It is translated as CASSRIDRVEKLFF. The genes are TRBV4-1 and TRBJ1-4, with 7 bases fitting TRBD1. The CDR3 is 14 residues long. Germline assignment: CDR1 MGHRA and CDR2 YSYEKL. J lost 8 bases, V lost 4 bases, and 7 bases had no gene match.

The chain is built from TRBV9 and TRBJ2-2, with 8 positions matching TRBD1. J lost 3 bases, V lost 2 bases, and 6 bases had no gene match. Per germline, CDR1 SGDLS and CDR2 YYNGEE. The CDR3 length is 16 residues. CDR3 sequence reads: CASSVGQGGYTGELFF. The CDR3 DNA reads as TGTGCCAGCAGCGTCGGACAGGGAGGTTACACCGGGGAGCTGTTTTTT.

This chain joins TRBV24-1 and TRBJ1-5, with TRBD1 matching 8 bases. The CDR3 covers 14 residues. Germline trimming cut 7 bases from V and 1 base from J; bases unmatched to any gene: 2. Germline CDR1 is KGHDR and CDR2 is SFDVKD. The CDR3 DNA reads as TGTGCCACCAGCCGGACAGGGAGCAATCAGCCCCAGCATTTT. This codes for CATSRTGSNQPQHF.

V is TRBV28 and J is TRBJ2-3; 10 nucleotides match TRBD2. The CDR3 is 14 amino acids. Germline CDR1 reads MDHEN; CDR2 reads SYDVKM. The V segment lost 7 bases and the J segment 6 bases; nucleotides outside the gene matches: 7. CDR3 loop: CASTPLAGFDTQYF. CDR3 sequence (DNA): TGTGCCAGCACCCCACTAGCGGGATTTGATACGCAGTATTTT.

J is TRBJ2-2 and V is TRBV30; 9 bases align to TRBD1. V shed 2 bases, J shed 6 bases, and the junction held 10 bases outside the gene matches. CDR1 is GTSNPN, CDR2 SVGIG, per germline (reference sequence). CDR3 length: 16 amino acids. The CDR3 sequence: CAWSFWGQGVSGELFF. The CDR3 DNA is TGTGCCTGGAGTTTTTGGGGACAGGGTGTTTCCGGGGAGCTGTTTTTT. The full variable domain, in which reference TRBV30 and TRBJ2-2 provide the parts outside the CDR3, is SQTIHQWPATLVQPVGSPLSLECTVEGTSNPNLYWYRQAAGRGLQLLFYSVGIGQISSEVPQNLSASRPQDRQFILSSKKLLLSDSGFYLCAWSFWGQGVSGELFFGEGSRLTVL.

The J gene is TRBJ2-3, the V gene TRBV5-1; 7 nucleotides line up with TRBD2. V gave up 6 bases and J gave up 4 bases; unmatched junction bases: 5. The CDR3 covers 13 residues. Germline CDR1 is SGHRS and CDR2 is YFSETQ. This CDR3 is CASNEGGADTQYF. The CDR3 coding sequence is TGCGCCAGCAACGAGGGAGGGGCAGATACGCAGTATTTT.